This entry describes one TCR beta chain. Its antigen is not known. This specimen belongs to a study of radiation and T cells in renal cell carcinoma. Across the study: Nephrectomy followed 15 Gy stereotactic body radiation by 4 weeks. The study's findings and limits: In blood, top tumor clones expanded by 2 weeks, shrinking by 4. Baseline intratumoral clonotype presence is unknown without pretreatment biopsies.

The repertoire was sequenced with immunoSEQ multiplex PCR; TCRdb's copy has only in-frame clones and lacks some. Here the sample spans about 49,000 clones, roughly 80% being singletons. The CDR3 spans 14 residues. Germline CDR1 is MRHNA and CDR2 is SNTAGT. V was clipped by 6 bases and J by 1 base, with 7 bases between them. Noted time point: baseline pretreatment blood. Documented treatment: 15 Gy SBRT to primary tumor, nephrectomy 4 weeks later. Clear cell pathology was present in this patient's renal cell carcinoma. V is TRBV6-4 and J is TRBJ2-6; D is ambiguous. Sequencing was performed on blood, taken from a patient whose treatment included radiotherapy and nephrectomy. The source is a woman between 65 and 79 years old with renal cell carcinoma. The CDR3: CASRTDSGANVLTF. The CDR3 DNA reads TGTGCCAGCAGAACAGATTCTGGGGCCAACGTCCTGACTTTC.